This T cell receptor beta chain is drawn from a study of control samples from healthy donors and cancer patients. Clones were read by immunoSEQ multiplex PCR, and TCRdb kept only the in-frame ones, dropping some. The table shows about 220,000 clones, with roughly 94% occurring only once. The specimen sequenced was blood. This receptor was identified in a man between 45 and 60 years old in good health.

The CDR3 DNA reads TGTGCCAGCTCTCCAGGACTAGCTCCCGGGGAGCTGTTTTTT. It yields the protein CASSPGLAPGELFF. This chain uses TRBV18 with TRBJ2-2; 8 nucleotides align to TRBD2. V lost 6 bases, J lost 6 bases, and 6 bases stayed unmatched. Germline CDR1 reads KGHSH; CDR2 reads LQKENI. The CDR3 loop spans 14 amino acids. The whole variable domain, filled in from reference TRBV18 and TRBJ2-2, reads NAGVMQNPRHLVRRRGQEARLRCSPMKGHSHVYWYRQLPEEGLKFMVYLQKENIIDESGMPKERFSAEFPKEGPSILRIQQVVRGDSAAYFCASSPGLAPGELFFGEGSRLTVL.